This T cell receptor (beta chain) appears in the sequencing data of a study of cytomegalovirus exposure and HLA in healthy donors. Profiling relied on immunoSEQ multiplex PCR, and the TCRdb table lists in-frame clones only, not all of them. The sample comprises 260,000 or so clones, 88% of which are singletons, and approximately 0.95% rests with the top ten. V lost 5 bases to trimming and J lost 5 bases; unmatched junction nucleotides: 2. The CDR3 runs to 14 residues. Germline CDR1 KGHSH, CDR2 LQKENI. This clonotype was sampled from a woman between 18 and 30 years old in good health and CMV-seronegative. The sequenced sample consisted of PBMCs. The V call is TRBV18, the J call TRBJ2-5; 13 bases line up with TRBD2. CDR3 sequence (DNA): TGTGCCAGCTCAGCGGGACTAGCGGGGGAGACCCAGTACTTC. Translation gives CASSAGLAGETQYF.